This TCR beta chain was found in a study of blood T cell repertoires in COVID-19. Study context: The samples span acute and convalescent COVID-19 from the United States, Italy and Spain. Sources were T cells, B-cell-depleted T cells, or PBMCs; the material itself was cDNA or gDNA.

This clone was observed a single time. The Seattle patients, enrolled during active infection, were followed longitudinally. Looked up from germline, CDR1 is SGHTA and CDR2 is FQGNSA. Germline trimming cut 2 bases from V and 0 bases from J; bases unmatched to any gene: 7. This CDR3 comprises 19 residues. Original data processing: Reference gene primer amplification gave nucleated cell count estimates. The repertoire was sequenced with immunoSEQ multiplex PCR; TCRdb's copy has only in-frame clones and lacks some. That table gives V, J and clone size, and the DNA gave D and trimming. This sample yields fewer than 200,000 clones, of which 82% are seen a single time; roughly 8% belongs to the top ten.

Sequences were obtained from peripheral blood. The rearrangement uses TRBV7-2 and TRBJ2-5; 15 bases match TRBD2. This receptor was identified in a woman aged 60-75 years with COVID-19, enrolled during active disease. This CDR3 is CASSLLGGLAGGNQETQYF. As DNA, the CDR3 is TGTGCCAGCAGCTTACTGGGCGGACTAGCGGGAGGGAACCAAGAGACCCAGTACTTC. Variable domain in full (rest from reference TRBV7-2 and TRBJ2-5): GAGVSQSPSNKVTEKGKDVELRCDPISGHTALYWYRQSLGQGLEFLIYFQGNSAPDKSGLPSDRFSAERTGGSVSTLTIQRTQQEDSAVYLCASSLLGGLAGGNQETQYFGPGTRLLVL.